Included here is one T cell receptor beta chain sequence, with context. The antigen is undetermined. Unexposed donor CD4+ T cells date from about 2011-2018, before the COVID-19 pandemic. CD4+ T cells were isolated from the cells after around 10 days of culture. Testing used SARS-CoV-2 S/N and four cold-coronavirus spikes on unexposed-donor CD4+ T cells, cells permitting. The V end lost 2 bases, the J end lost 4 bases, and 2 bases lay between the germline ends. CDR3 size: 12 residues. Generated by immunoSEQ multiplex PCR, the TCRdb table keeps only in-frame clones and is missing some. The table lists about 16,000 clones, around 82% of them singletons. This sample stems from a study of CD4 T cells in relation to SARS-CoV-2 and coronaviruses. Study background: ViraFEST: approximately eleven-day antigen culture of PBMCs, then TCR beta CDR3 sequencing. The negative reference was HIV-1 Nef peptide pool or peptide-free culture. Study-wide findings and caveats: Crossreactivity was assessed only for spike protein, not other viral proteins.

The sample comprised CD4+ T cells from PBMCs, cultured in vitro. The gene calls are TRBV12-3 or TRBV12-4 and TRBJ2-2, with unresolved D. The clonotype was recovered from a human donor in good health. This CDR3 reads CASSLTTGELFF. CDR3 in DNA: TGTGCCAGCAGTTTAACCACCGGGGAGCTGTTTTTT.